The next 5 T cell receptor beta chains were all read from a single sample in a study of cytomegalovirus exposure and HLA in healthy donors. The PCR had 60 Vbeta and 13 Jbeta primers. The method was immunoSEQ multiplex PCR; TCRdb's version includes in-frame clones alone and lacks a portion of them. The table shows more than 20,000 clones, with 60% to 80% occurring only once. The specimen sequenced was PBMCs. The receptors here all came from a male donor in good health and CMV-seronegative.

V gene TRBV18 combines with J gene TRBJ2-2; tentatively, D is TRBD1 (5 bases). CDR3 size: 16 residues. Germline-derived CDR1 and CDR2 are KGHSH and LQKENI. Deletions cut 0 bases from V and 2 bases from J, with 10 bases between. The CDR3 DNA sequence: TGTGCCAGCTCACCACCCGGACACCGAAACACCGGGGAGCTGTTTTTT. This encodes CASSPPGHRNTGELFF.

This clone was observed a single time. The chain carries TRBV6-5 and TRBJ2-1; TRBD1 might be the D (6 bases). The CDR3 contains 15 residues. With 6 bases removed from V and 0 bases from J, the gap between germline ends came to 12 bases. Germline V gives CDR1 MNHEY, CDR2 SVGAGI. CDR3 DNA sequence: TGTGCCAGCAGCCGACAGGCTAGCTCCTACAATGAGCAGTTCTTC. It yields the protein CASSRQASSYNEQFF.

The rearrangement links TRBV9 to TRBJ2-7; D possibly corresponds to TRBD2 (6 bases). The germline V gene encodes CDR1 SGDLS and CDR2 YYNGEE. There are 14 residues in the CDR3. Trimming shortened V by 2 bases and J by 2 bases, and 11 bases separated the two germline ends. CDR3 bases: TGTGCCAGCAGCGTCGGGACTCTTCCCTACGAGCAGTACTTC. As protein: CASSVGTLPYEQYF.

This chain links TRBV6-4 with TRBJ1-1; D may be TRBD1 (5 bases). Trimming pared 5 bases from V and 4 bases from J, leaving 17 bases between. The CDR3 spans 15 residues. The germline CDR1 and CDR2 sequences are MRHNA and SNTAGT. The CDR3 DNA reads as TGTGCCAGCAGTCCGGGGGAGGGCTCAGGCACTGAAGCTTTCTTT. This codes for CASSPGEGSGTEAFF.

The chain recombines TRBV6-6 with TRBJ1-2; D uncertain. The CDR3 sequence is 12 residues long. V was shortened by 2 bases and J by 8 bases, with 9 bases between the two germline ends. CDR1 MNHNY and CDR2 SVGAGI come from the germline V gene (reference sequence). CDR3 nucleotides: TGTGCCAGCAGTTACGCCGGGGTAGGCTACACCTTC. Translation gives CASSYAGVGYTF.